This T cell receptor beta chain was recorded in a study of T cells in Graves' hyperthyroidism and ophthalmopathy. The wider study: Peripheral blood was drawn at first diagnosis, prior to all treatment. Overall study results and limits: Median prediction lead before ophthalmopathy onset was roughly 6 months with the model.

The trim removed 7 bases at V and 0 bases at J, leaving 4 bases unmatched. Germline V lookup: CDR1 SNHLY, CDR2 FYNNEI. This CDR3 is built from 14 residues. RNA transcripts yielded amplified TCR beta CDR3 regions. The HTBI primer set served for first-round RT-PCR of the TCR CDR3. Each CDR3 protein is one row after TCRdb ran MiXCR on the multiplex PCR reads. The data show about 500,000 distinct CDR3 sequences, with 16% seen just once and 18% held by the top ten. As concerns this clonotype: Its antigen is unidentified. This sequence may be a read error, since a much larger clone differs from it by one base. No conserved phenylalanine or tryptophan is present at the end of the CDR3, so a read error is the likely explanation.

Subjects aged 18 to 65 presented with newly diagnosed hyperthyroidism of less than 2 months' duration. Lactation, pregnancy, other autoimmune disease or uncontrolled infection led to exclusion of patients. The sequencing sample was made of blood. The V and J genes are TRBV2 and TRBJ1-1, with 8 nucleotides matching TRBD1. The TCR originated in a woman aged 18-29 years with Graves' hyperthyroidism. The CDR3 DNA reads as TGTGCCAGCAAGGGACAGGTTATGAACACTGAAGCTTTCCTT. Protein product: CASKGQVMNTEAFL.